The 15 T cell receptor beta chains given below trace back to one sample, sequenced in a study of blood T cell repertoires in COVID-19. Method: immunoSEQ multiplex PCR; TCRdb's copy keeps in-frame clones and lacks some. The sample includes 57,000 or so clones, approximately 86% of them seen just once. Sequenced sample: peripheral blood. These receptors all stem from a human donor in a cohort sampled during active COVID-19.

The V gene is TRBV11-2, the J gene TRBJ2-5, with TRBD1 identical over 8 bases. The CDR3 totals 14 residues. J gave up 4 bases and V 5 bases, and 6 bases lay outside the gene matches. Per the germline V gene, CDR1 is SGHAT and CDR2 is FQNNGV. The CDR3 DNA follows: TGTGCCAGCAGCACCAGGGGGCAGGGAGAGACCCAGTACTTC. Protein: CASSTRGQGETQYF.

The rearrangement links TRBV9 to TRBJ2-1; D ambiguous. V was shortened by 4 bases and J by 6 bases, with 11 bases between the two germline ends. The CDR3 covers 13 residues. Germline V gives CDR1 SGDLS, CDR2 YYNGEE. CDR3 loop: CASSPNWANEQFF. CDR3 bases: TGTGCCAGCAGCCCGAACTGGGCCAATGAGCAGTTCTTC.

This chain connects TRBV11-2 to TRBJ2-3, with TRBD2 as a possible D gene (6 bases). The length of the CDR3 is 15 residues. V lost 5 bases and J 6 bases, leaving 18 bases between the germline ends. Looked up from germline, CDR1 is SGHAT and CDR2 is FQNNGV. DNA for the CDR3: TGTGCCAGCAGCAGACTAGGCCCAGTCAAGGATACGCAGTATTTT. Protein product: CASSRLGPVKDTQYF.

This clone occurred once. The V and J genes are TRBV6-5 and TRBJ1-1; D ambiguous. The CDR3 runs 14 residues. The V end was cut by 3 bases, the J end by 1 base, with 9 bases between. Germline V gene data show CDR1 as MNHEY and CDR2 as SVGAGI. CDR3 in amino acids: CASSYEHGNTEAFF. The CDR3 DNA reads TGTGCCAGCAGTTATGAGCACGGGAACACTGAAGCTTTCTTT.

J is TRBJ2-2 and V is TRBV18, with D possibly TRBD2 on 5 matching bases. CDR1 is KGHSH, CDR2 LQKENI, per germline. The CDR3 is 15 residues long. V was clipped by 6 bases and J by 0 bases, with 11 bases between them. The CDR3 sequence: CASSSGLSNTGELFF. CDR3 DNA sequence: TGTGCCAGCTCCTCAGGACTTTCGAACACCGGGGAGCTGTTTTTT.

The chain has TRBV27 and TRBJ1-5, with D unclear. The germline CDR1 and CDR2 sequences are MNHEY and SMNVEV (reference sequence). This CDR3 is 14 amino acids long. Trimming removed 6 bases at V and 3 bases at J, with 12 bases between. CDR3 in amino acids: CASRPAGNNQPQHF. For the CDR3, the DNA is TGTGCCAGCAGGCCCGCGGGGAACAATCAGCCCCAGCATTTT.

The chain is built from TRBV2 and TRBJ2-1, with 7 bases aligning to TRBD2. This CDR3 has 11 residues. CDR1 is SNHLY and CDR2 is FYNNEI in the germline V gene. The CDR3 reads CGTREYAEQFF. The CDR3, as DNA: TGTGGTACGCGGGAGTATGCTGAGCAGTTCTTC.

The CDR3 spells CASSQDPTSGVYEQYF. CDR3 DNA sequence: TGCGCCAGCAGCCAAGACCCGACTAGCGGAGTCTACGAGCAGTACTTC. V usage is TRBV4-1 and J usage is TRBJ2-7; 9 bases line up with TRBD2. With V trimmed by 0 bases and J by 3 bases, 6 bases remained unmatched. The CDR3 has 16 residues. The germline gives CDR1 MGHRA, CDR2 YSYEKL.

The chain joins TRBV29-1 to TRBJ2-2; no definite D call. Germline V CDR1 and CDR2: SQVTM, ANQGSEA. Trimming shortened V by 2 bases and J by 7 bases, and 11 bases separated the two germline ends. The length of the CDR3 is 13 residues. For the CDR3, the DNA is TGCAGCGTTGAATACAGAGACCTCGGGGAGCTGTTTTTT. Amino acid sequence: CSVEYRDLGELFF.

The rearrangement joins TRBV21-1 to TRBJ1-5; TRBD1 is taken as the D call from the table, unchecked against the DNA. TRBV21-1 constitutes a pseudogene. The CDR3 totals 18 residues. CDR3 bases: TGTGCCAGCAGCCCCAGGCCAGGGGCGGATGAAGTCAATCAGCCCCAGCATTTT. Residues: CASSPRPGADEVNQPQHF.

The chain carries TRBV4-2 and TRBJ2-1, with no clear D. The CDR3 length is 17 residues. V lost 6 bases and J 2 bases, leaving 20 bases between the germline ends. Germline CDR1 reads LGHNA; CDR2 reads YNFKEQ. CDR3 sequence (DNA): TGTGCCAGCAGTCAAATTGGCACACCCGAAGCCTACAATGAGCAGTTCTTC. Encoded protein: CASSQIGTPEAYNEQFF.

The gene calls are TRBV6-5 and TRBJ2-3, with D possibly TRBD1 on 6 matching bases. This CDR3 has 14 residues. Germline lookup yields CDR1 MNHEY and CDR2 SVGAGI. Deletions cut 6 bases from V and 2 bases from J, with 12 bases between. CDR3 amino acids: CASRHTGFTDTQYF. DNA of the CDR3: TGTGCCAGCAGGCATACAGGGTTCACAGATACGCAGTATTTT.

The chain links TRBV19 to TRBJ1-4, with 8 positions matching TRBD1. The CDR3 has 16 residues. The V segment lost 6 bases and the J segment 0 bases; nucleotides outside the gene matches: 6. Germline loops: CDR1 LNHDA, CDR2 SQIVND (reference sequence). CDR3 in amino acids: CASSVDRGSTNEKLFF. DNA of the CDR3: TGTGCCAGTAGCGTAGACAGGGGATCAACTAATGAAAAACTGTTTTTT.

The rearrangement links TRBV27 to TRBJ2-2, with 8 nucleotides matching TRBD1. The CDR3 runs 14 residues. V shed 8 bases and J 9 bases; nucleotides not matched to a gene: 11. The germline V gene encodes CDR1 MNHEY and CDR2 SMNVEV (reference sequence). Here the CDR3 reads CASSLDRAGRELFF. The CDR3 DNA sequence: TGTGCCAGCTCCCTGGACAGGGCGGGGAGGGAGCTGTTTTTT.

The V call is TRBV7-9, the J call TRBJ1-2; D is perhaps TRBD1 (6 bases). In germline, CDR1 is SEHNR, CDR2 FQNEAQ (reference sequence). V was trimmed by 5 bases and J by 8 bases, leaving 12 bases between them. The CDR3 loop spans 12 amino acids. The CDR3 region is CASSQGGGGYTF. The CDR3 DNA reads as TGTGCCAGCAGCCAAGGGGGAGGGGGCTACACCTTC.